The clone carrying this T cell receptor beta chain appeared a single time. Its target is unknown. The record originates from a study of cytomegalovirus exposure and HLA in healthy donors. Broader study findings: Associated with cytomegalovirus, according to the listing, were some 150 TCR beta chains. For TCR beta chains, V- and J-gene trimming was later linked to a missense DCLRE1C variant.

13 Jbeta primers and 60 Vbeta primers were used for the PCR. Assay: immunoSEQ multiplex PCR; the TCRdb copy retains only in-frame clones and omits some. The sample includes fewer than 200,000 clones, 76% of them seen just once. This receptor was identified in a man in his fifties or sixties in good health and CMV-seronegative. The sequencing input was PBMCs.

The DNA of the CDR3 is TGTGCCAGCAGCTTTAGGCTCCTCATAGCGGGAGAGTCCAACGAGCAGTACTTC. Translating it yields CASSFRLLIAGESNEQYF. The chain is built from TRBV7-2 and TRBJ2-7, with 9 bases identical to TRBD2. The length of the CDR3 is 18 residues. Trimming cost V 3 bases and J 5 bases; bases outside gene matches: 17. The V gene's germline CDR1 is SGHTA and CDR2 FQGNSA.